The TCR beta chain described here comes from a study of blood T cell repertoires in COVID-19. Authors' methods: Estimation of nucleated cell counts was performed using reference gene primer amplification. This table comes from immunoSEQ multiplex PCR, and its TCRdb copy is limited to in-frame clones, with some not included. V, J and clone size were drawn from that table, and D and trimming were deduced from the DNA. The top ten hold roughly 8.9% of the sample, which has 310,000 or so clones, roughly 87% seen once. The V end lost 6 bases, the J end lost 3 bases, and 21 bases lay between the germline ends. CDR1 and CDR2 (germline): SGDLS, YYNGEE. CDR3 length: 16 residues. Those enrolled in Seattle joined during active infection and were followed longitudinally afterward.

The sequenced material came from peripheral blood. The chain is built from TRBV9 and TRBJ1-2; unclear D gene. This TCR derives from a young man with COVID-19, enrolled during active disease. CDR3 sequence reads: CASTLAVDSRHYGYTF. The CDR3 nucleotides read TGTGCCAGCACCCTGGCTGTGGACTCACGTCACTATGGCTACACCTTC.